This TCR beta chain appears in the sequencing data of a study of blood T cell repertoires in COVID-19. Background on the study: Italy, Spain and the United States were the sources of the convalescent and acute COVID-19 samples. PBMCs, B-cell-depleted T cells, or T cells were the source of the cDNA or gDNA that made up the material.

Trimming removed 3 bases at V and 7 bases at J, with 12 bases between. The CDR3 has 14 residues. Germline-derived CDR1 and CDR2 are SEHNR and FQNEAQ (reference sequence). In the study's own analysis: Scientists estimated how many nucleated cells there were by amplifying reference gene primers. Sequencing was performed with immunoSEQ multiplex PCR; in TCRdb, only in-frame clones are kept and a portion is missing. Clone size and the V and J calls come from that table; the DNA yielded D and trimming. The sample has 190,000 or so clones; roughly 80% are singletons. J is TRBJ2-2 and V is TRBV7-9, with D perhaps TRBD1 (6 bases). Sequencing input: peripheral blood. The source of this sequence is a middle-aged man who had recovered from COVID-19. The CDR3 sequence is CASSFQGFGGELFF. For the CDR3, the DNA is TGTGCCAGCAGCTTTCAGGGGTTTGGCGGGGAGCTGTTTTTT.